This T cell receptor (beta chain) was recovered during a study of T cell repertoires in cytomegalovirus infection (dated by TCRdb to about 2019). About the study as a whole: Donor HLA type was relevant to the analysis, as public TCR beta signatures indicated carriage of CMV infection together with the matching HLA type. Broad study findings and their caveats: Carriers of CMV infection plus the relevant HLA type were discriminated by the cumulative frequency of public TCR beta family members in the study cohort and in an independent roughly 400-donor cohort. The ex vivo response was dominated by HLA-C-restricted CMV-specific TCR beta clonotypes, and the single most frequent clonotype in two of eight donors was supplied by these HLA-C-restricted clonotypes.

TCRdb lists the instrument as Illumina HiSeq 1500. Clones were called with MiXCR by TCRdb after fastp trimmed the public reads at Q25, and only in-frame beta chains were retained. Under each unique CDR3 protein, matching rows form one entry showing the most common genes and DNA. The sample has 90,000 to 130,000 distinct CDR3 sequences on record, roughly a tenth of them singletons. The top ten clonotypes cover 31% of the sample. As to this clonotype: Its antigen target is currently unknown. No qualities accompany the bases; no much larger clone lies one base away.

The CDR3 runs 13 residues from the cysteine to the phenylalanine. Here the CDR3 DNA is all that survives: 39 bases in frame from base 1. V loses 6 bases, J loses 3 bases, and the germline ends lie 11 bases apart. Reading the germline V gene (reference sequence) gives CDR1 LNHDA and CDR2 SQIVND. The V and J segments used are TRBV19 and TRBJ1-2; the D gene lacks a confident call. The sequencing sample was made of PBMCs, sequenced either directly or after in vitro stimulation (not recorded which). The receptor was derived from a human donor in good health (CMV status not recorded). Some clones in this sample may be carry-over from other donors' samples. The nucleotide sequence is TGTGCCAGTAGGCAACGGCCTGACTATGGCTACACCTTC. It translates as CASRQRPDYGYTF.